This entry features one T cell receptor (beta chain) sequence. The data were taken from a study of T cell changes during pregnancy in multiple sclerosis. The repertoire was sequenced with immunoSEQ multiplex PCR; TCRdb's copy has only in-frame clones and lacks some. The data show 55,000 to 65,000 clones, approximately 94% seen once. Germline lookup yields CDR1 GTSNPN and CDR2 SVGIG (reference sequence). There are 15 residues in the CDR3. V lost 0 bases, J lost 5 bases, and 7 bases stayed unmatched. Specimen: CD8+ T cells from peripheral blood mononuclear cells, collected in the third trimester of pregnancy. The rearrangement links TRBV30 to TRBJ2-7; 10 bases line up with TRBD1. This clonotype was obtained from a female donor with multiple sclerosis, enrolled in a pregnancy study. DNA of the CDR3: TGTGCCTGGAGTGTTGGGACAGGGGTTGCGAACGAGCAGTACTTC. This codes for CAWSVGTGVANEQYF. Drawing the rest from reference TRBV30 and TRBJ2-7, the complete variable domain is SQTIHQWPATLVQPVGSPLSLECTVEGTSNPNLYWYRQAAGRGLQLLFYSVGIGQISSEVPQNLSASRPQDRQFILSSKKLLLSDSGFYLCAWSVGTGVANEQYFGPGTRLTVT.